This T cell receptor (beta chain) derives from a study of blood T cells in healthy people across ages. As for the study in general: Every two T cells gave about one barcoded beta molecule via template switching. General observations from the study: There was no known CMV status for donors, so expanded clonotype changes were possibly confounded.

Worth noting for this clonotype: The antigen is unknown.

Trimming removed 9 bases from V and 4 bases from J, with 14 bases in between. The CDR3 covers 13 residues. Germline CDR1 is LGHNA and CDR2 is YSLEER. For the second PCR, which ran for roughly 7 to 11 cycles, a sample-barcoded 5' primer and a J-beta primer mix were used. Each CDR3 protein is one row after TCRdb ran MiXCR on the 5' RACE reads. The sample has approximately 1.5 million distinct CDR3 sequences, about 45% seen once. This chain uses TRBV4-3 with TRBJ2-3; maybe TRBD2 (6 bases). The sequence was obtained from a woman aged 18 to 35 in good health. Specimen: blood. This CDR3 reads CASRDLGADTQYF. The CDR3 DNA sequence: TGCGCCAGTCGGGACTTGGGGGCAGATACGCAGTATTTT.